The 8 T cell receptor beta chains below were found in one sample sequenced in a study of OX40 agonist ivuxolimab in advanced cancers. Sequenced by immunoSEQ multiplex PCR; TCRdb stores in-frame clones only, minus some. The sample holds some 94,000 clones, about 93% seen once. Sequenced material: CD4+ or CD8+ T cells sorted from blood, taken in a trial of the OX40 agonist ivuxolimab. These receptors came from an adult with an advanced solid tumor such as melanoma, head and neck, liver or kidney cancer.

The chain combines TRBV5-4 with TRBJ2-3; D is ambiguous. Trimming removed 4 bases from V and 2 bases from J, with 5 bases in between. This CDR3 spans 12 amino acids. The germline V gene encodes CDR1 SGHNT and CDR2 YYREEE (reference sequence). CDR3 in DNA: TGTGCCAGCAGCGTAATCACAGATACGCAGTATTTT. Its translation: CASSVITDTQYF.

The V gene is TRBV7-3, the J gene TRBJ2-3, with 11 bases lining up with TRBD2. The V gene end was trimmed by 4 bases and the J gene end by 8 bases; junction bases not matched to a gene: 2. CDR1 is SGHTA, CDR2 FQGTGA, per germline. This CDR3 comprises 13 residues. CDR3 sequence: CASSSLAGGTQYF. The CDR3 coding sequence is TGTGCCAGCAGCTCCCTAGCGGGAGGTACGCAGTATTTT.

The rearrangement joins TRBV7-3 to TRBJ2-5; D remains unclear. V lost 2 bases, J lost 0 bases, and 10 bases lay in between. Germline V gene lookup returns CDR1 SGHTA and CDR2 FQGTGA. The CDR3 covers 15 residues. Here the CDR3 DNA reads TGTGCCAGCAGCTTAGGGCAGAAATACCAAGAGACCCAGTACTTC. Translated: CASSLGQKYQETQYF.

This clone was seen a handful of times. This rearrangement joins TRBV4-3 to TRBJ2-3; TRBD1 agrees at 10 bases. CDR3 size: 20 residues. Germline V gives CDR1 LGHNA, CDR2 YSLEER. Germline trimming cut 1 base from V and 1 base from J; bases unmatched to any gene: 14. Here the CDR3 reads CASSQVHLSWDRGRTDTQYF. The DNA of the CDR3 is TGCGCCAGCAGCCAAGTACACCTAAGTTGGGACAGGGGACGCACAGATACGCAGTATTTT.

The V call is TRBV5-4, the J call TRBJ2-6; D tentatively fits TRBD1 or TRBD2 (5 bases each). The V end lost 1 base, the J end lost 2 bases, and 7 bases lay between the germline ends. The germline V gene encodes CDR1 SGHNT and CDR2 YYREEE (reference sequence). CDR3 length: 15 amino acids. The CDR3 coding sequence is TGTGCCAGCAGCTTGCAGGGAGCTGGGGCCAACGTCCTGACTTTC. This translates into CASSLQGAGANVLTF.

The chain combines TRBV6-5 with TRBJ1-5; 9 bases match TRBD1. V was clipped by 7 bases and J by 4 bases; unmatched bases: 8. Germline CDR1 and CDR2: MNHEY and SVGAGI. The length of the CDR3 is 15 residues. The CDR3 DNA is TGTGCCAGCAATCTACAGGGGGCTCGGAATCAGCCCCAGCATTTT. Amino acid sequence: CASNLQGARNQPQHF.

For the CDR3, the DNA is TGTGCCTGGAGTCGAGCGGGATACGAGCAGTACTTC. It codes for CAWSRAGYEQYF. The rearrangement links TRBV30 to TRBJ2-7; 7 bases match TRBD2. After removal of 2 bases from V and 4 bases from J, the junction contained 2 bases not matched to a gene. This CDR3 comprises 12 residues. Germline V gene lookup returns CDR1 GTSNPN and CDR2 SVGIG (reference sequence).

J is TRBJ2-2 and V is TRBV4-1; D is possibly TRBD2 (5 bases). CDR1 and CDR2 from the germline V gene are MGHRA and YSYEKL. The CDR3 has 17 amino acids. Trimming removed 1 base at V and 2 bases at J, with 14 bases between. Here the CDR3 reads CASSQGVKRRNTGELFF. The DNA of the CDR3 is TGCGCCAGCAGCCAAGGGGTCAAGCGGAGAAACACCGGGGAGCTGTTTTTT.